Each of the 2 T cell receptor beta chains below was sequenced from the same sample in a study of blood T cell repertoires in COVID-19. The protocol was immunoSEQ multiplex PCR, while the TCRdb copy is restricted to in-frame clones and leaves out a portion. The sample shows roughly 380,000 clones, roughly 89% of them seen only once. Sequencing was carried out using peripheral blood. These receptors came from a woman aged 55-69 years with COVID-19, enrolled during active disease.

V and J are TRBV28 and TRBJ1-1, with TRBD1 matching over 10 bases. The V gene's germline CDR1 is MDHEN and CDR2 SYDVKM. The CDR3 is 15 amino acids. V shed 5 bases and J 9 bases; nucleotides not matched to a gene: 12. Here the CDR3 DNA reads TGTGCCAGCAGTATCCCGACAGGGGGCTATCACAAAGCTTTCTTT. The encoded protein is CASSIPTGGYHKAFF. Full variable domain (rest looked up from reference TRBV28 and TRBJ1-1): DVKVTQSSRYLVKRTGEKVFLECVQDMDHENMFWYRQDPGLGLRLIYFSYDVKMKEKGDIPEGYSVSREKKERFSLILESASTNQTSMYLCASSIPTGGYHKAFFGQGTRLTVV.

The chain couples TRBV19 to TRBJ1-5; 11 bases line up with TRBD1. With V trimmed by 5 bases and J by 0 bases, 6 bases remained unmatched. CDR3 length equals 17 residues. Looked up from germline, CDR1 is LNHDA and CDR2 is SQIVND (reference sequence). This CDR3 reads CASSPSDRGLSNQPQHF. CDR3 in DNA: TGTGCCAGTAGTCCCTCGGACAGGGGGCTTAGCAATCAGCCCCAGCATTTT.